A selection of T cell receptor beta chains follows, all from one sample in a study of blood T cell repertoires in COVID-19. Produced via immunoSEQ multiplex PCR; TCRdb's table is partial and in-frame only. The sample consists of about 98,000 clones, about 78% of them appearing once. The sequencing sample was made of peripheral blood. The origin of the receptors is a man in his 60s with active or convalescent COVID-19. Both conserved end residues are part of each CDR3. A D gene is named only where the DNA matches it firmly. Not all rows give a size; the values are once, few, many and, for expanded clones, a class.

clone_size	v_call	j_call	cdr3_length	d_call	cdr3_nt	cdr3_aa
.	TRBV4-1	TRBJ1-2	15	.	TGCGCCAGCAGCCCTTTGGGCCTCATAAACTATGGCTACACCTTC	CASSPLGLINYGYTF
.	TRBV5-1	TRBJ2-7	17	TRBD1	TGCGCCAGCAGCGCTGCCCCCGGACAGGTTTTGACCTACGAGCAGTACTTC	CASSAAPGQVLTYEQYF
.	TRBV7-2	TRBJ2-1	14	.	TGTGCCAGCAGCTTAGGGCCCACCTACAATGAGCAGTTCTTC	CASSLGPTYNEQFF
.	TRBV19	TRBJ2-3	16	TRBD2	TGTGCCAGTAGTAGCTTACTAGCGGGGTACACAGATACGCAGTATTTT	CASSSLLAGYTDTQYF
once	TRBV28	TRBJ2-7	15	TRBD1	TGTGCCAGCAGTTTCCCCGGGACAGCTTACTACGAGCAGTACTTC	CASSFPGTAYYEQYF
.	TRBV7-2	TRBJ2-1	15	.	TGTGCCAGCAGCGTTAGCGGTTTATACAATGAGAAGCAGTTCTTC	CASSVSGLYNEKQFF
.	TRBV7-2	TRBJ1-5	14	.	TGTGCCAGCAGCTTATATACAGGCAATCAGCCCCAGCATTTT	CASSLYTGNQPQHF
.	TRBV10-3	TRBJ2-3	12	TRBD2	TGTGCCATAGCGGGAGGAACAGATACGCAGTATTTT	CAIAGGTDTQYF
.	TRBV5-5	TRBJ1-1	15	.	TGTGCCAGCGCCTCCCCTCAGGGGCGGAACACTGAAGCTTTCTTT	CASASPQGRNTEAFF
.	TRBV19	TRBJ1-5	13	.	TGTGCCAGTAGTAGGTCCGGGAATCAGCCCCAGCATTTT	CASSRSGNQPQHF
.	TRBV20-1	TRBJ2-1	17	TRBD2	TGCAGTGCTAGTTCCAGCGGGAGGTCCCTCTCCTACAATGAGCAGTTCTTC	CSASSSGRSLSYNEQFF
.	TRBV7-9	TRBJ2-5	13	.	TGTGCCAGCAGCGAGGGACTCCAAGAGACCCAGTACTTC	CASSEGLQETQYF
few	TRBV29-1	TRBJ2-1	14	TRBD2	TGCAGCGTAGATAGCGGGAGAGCCAACAATGAGCAGTTCTTC	CSVDSGRANNEQFF
.	TRBV28	TRBJ1-1	14	.	TGTGCCAGCGGGGGGGCGGCCCGAGGCACTGAAGCTTTCTTT	CASGGAARGTEAFF
.	TRBV29-1	TRBJ2-1	12	TRBD1	TGCAGCGTTACACAGGGGGGCAATGAGCAGTTCTTC	CSVTQGGNEQFF
.	TRBV5-1	TRBJ2-1	14	.	TGCGCCAGCAGCTTTTCGGCAGGGGAGCCTGAGCAGTTCTTC	CASSFSAGEPEQFF
.	TRBV24-1	TRBJ2-2	15	TRBD2	TGTGCCACCCTCGGACTAGCCGAGAGAATCGGGGAGCTGTTTTTT	CATLGLAERIGELFF
.	TRBV19	TRBJ2-3	16	TRBD2	TGTGCCAGTAGTTCTAGGACTAGCGGAAGCACAGATACGCAGTATTTT	CASSSRTSGSTDTQYF
.	TRBV6-1	TRBJ2-7	16	.	TGTGCCAGCAGTGTATTAGGACAGAGAAGCTCCTACGAGCAGTACTTC	CASSVLGQRSSYEQYF
.	TRBV5-1	TRBJ2-3	14	TRBD2	TGCGCCAGCAGCTTAGAACTAGCGGGAGATCCTCAGTATTTT	CASSLELAGDPQYF
few	TRBV11-3	TRBJ2-1	16	TRBD2	TGTGCCAGCAGCCCTTACTACCGGGAGGCCTACAATGAGCAGTTCTTC	CASSPYYREAYNEQFF
.	TRBV18	TRBJ2-1	16	TRBD2	TGTGCCAGCTCACCACCCGGAGCGGGAGGTTACAATGAGCAGTTCTTC	CASSPPGAGGYNEQFF
.	TRBV5-1	TRBJ1-2	13	.	TGCGCCAGCAGCTGGCTAACAGGGAGTGGCTACACCTTC	CASSWLTGSGYTF